This TCR beta chain originates from a study of T-cell memory formation after mild COVID-19. TCRdb re-derived calls from the 5' RACE reads in MiXCR, one entry per CDR3 protein. The sample contains 500,000 to 600,000 distinct CDR3 sequences, approximately 18% of which appear only once. The sample was PBMCs or a T cell subset sorted from them (not recorded which). The receptor was isolated from an adult woman who had mild COVID-19 (a few samples of this study predate the infection). Cell type and time point are not known.

CDR3 in amino acids: CASSPRLGGTYEQYF. CDR3 nucleotides: TGTGCCAGCTCACCACGGTTGGGGGGCACCTACGAGCAGTACTTC. The chain recombines TRBV18 with TRBJ2-7; D is tentatively TRBD1 or TRBD2 (6 bases each). The V and J ends lost 1 base and 2 bases respectively, with 12 bases between them. This CDR3 contains 15 residues. Germline CDR1 KGHSH, CDR2 LQKENI.